The 8 T cell receptor beta chains below come from one sample, sequenced in a study of T cells after yellow fever vaccination. MiXCR, run by TCRdb on the 5' RACE reads, gives a single entry per CDR3 protein. The table shows a few hundred thousand distinct CDR3 sequences, with 17% occurring only once. Here the sequenced sample was PBMCs, taken 5 days after the first yellow fever vaccination. These TCRs come from a man between 18 and 35 years old who received the YFV17D yellow fever vaccine.

The chain links TRBV19 to TRBJ2-2; tentative D call: TRBD1 (5 bases). This CDR3 region has 13 residues. Germline CDR1 reads LNHDA; CDR2 reads SQIVND (reference sequence). Trimming took 3 bases from V and 7 from J, leaving 9 bases between them. CDR3 in amino acids: CASSIAGNGELFF. The CDR3 DNA sequence: TGTGCCAGTAGTATCGCAGGGAACGGGGAGCTGTTTTTT.

In its sample, this clonotype was seen many times. The chain joins TRBV5-1 to TRBJ2-1; 7 bases match TRBD1. The V gene end was trimmed by 4 bases and the J gene end by 7 bases; junction bases not matched to a gene: 5. Germline CDR1 and CDR2: SGHRS and YFSETQ. The CDR3 covers 13 residues. CDR3 DNA: TGCGCCAGCAGCCTGGGACAGTCGAATGAGCAGTTCTTC. Translated, it gives CASSLGQSNEQFF.

A note on this clonotype: At one end the junction does not follow the germline gene, possibly because of a read error. The rearrangement uses TRBV12-3 or TRBV12-4 and TRBJ1-1, with D hard to call. The CDR3 is 15 amino acids. The DNA for the CDR3 is TGTTCCAGCAGTTTTTTGTTTGGGATCAACACTGAAGCTTTCTTT. Its protein is CSSSFLFGINTEAFF.

In its sample, this clonotype was seen a few times. The genes are TRBV4-3 and TRBJ2-3; 8 nucleotides agree with TRBD2. The V gene end was trimmed by 3 bases and the J gene end by 4 bases; junction bases not matched to a gene: 12. The CDR3 totals 17 residues. Germline values: CDR1 LGHNA, CDR2 YSLEER. CDR3 sequence: CASSQPPRGLAPDTQYF. CDR3 coding DNA: TGCGCCAGCAGCCAGCCCCCTCGAGGACTAGCCCCAGATACGCAGTATTTT.

The sample holds a few counts of this clonotype. This chain links TRBV5-1 with TRBJ1-1; the D is unclear. There are 15 residues in the CDR3. Trimming left V 0 bases short and J 1 base short, with 10 bases between. Germline loops: CDR1 SGHRS, CDR2 YFSETQ. In DNA, the CDR3 is TGCGCCAGCAGCTTGGCCGCCGTCCAGAACACTGAAGCTTTCTTT. It encodes CASSLAAVQNTEAFF.

This clonotype was seen more than once but under ten times. The chain links TRBV20-1 to TRBJ2-7; possibly TRBD2 for D (6 bases). Germline CDR1 is DFQATT and CDR2 is SNEGSKA (reference sequence). V lost 2 bases and J lost 2, with 13 bases in between. This CDR3 region has 14 residues. The CDR3 is CSARKVGGPYEQYF. DNA of the CDR3: TGCAGTGCTAGAAAGGTGGGGGGACCCTACGAGCAGTACTTC.

This clonotype appeared many times. This chain joins TRBV7-9 and TRBJ1-5; D unclear. CDR3 length equals 14 residues. The germline V gene has CDR1 SEHNR and CDR2 FQNEAQ (reference sequence). Trimming pared 1 base from V and 1 base from J, leaving 5 bases between. CDR3 amino acids: CASSLESSNQPQHF. The CDR3 nucleotides are TGTGCCAGCAGCTTAGAGTCCAGCAATCAGCCCCAGCATTTT.

The gene calls are TRBV6-5 and TRBJ2-1; TRBD1 agrees at 7 bases. Unmatched junction bases numbered 5, after V lost 0 bases and J lost 15 bases. The V gene's germline CDR1 is MNHEY and CDR2 SVGAGI. The CDR3 runs to 12 residues. In DNA form, the CDR3 reads TGTGCCAGCAGTTACTCAGACAGGGATCTGTTCTTC. Protein: CASSYSDRDLFF.